The 10 T cell receptor beta chains below come from one sample, sequenced in a study of blood T cells in healthy people across ages. The authors ran a second PCR of 7 to 11 cycles using a sample-barcoded 5' primer and a J-beta primer mix. One entry per CDR3 protein, called by TCRdb with MiXCR from the 5' RACE reads. In the table there are around 800,000 distinct CDR3 sequences, 35% to 60% of which are singletons. Sequencing was performed on blood. The receptors here all came from a man of 80 years or more in good health.

There are many counts of this clonotype. The chain recombines TRBV20-1 with TRBJ2-7, with D possibly TRBD2 on 5 matching bases. CDR1 DFQATT and CDR2 SNEGSKA come from the germline V gene (reference sequence). The CDR3 has 14 residues. V shed 0 bases and J shed 3 bases, with 12 bases lying between them. The CDR3 here is CSARDLRVGYEQYF. The CDR3 DNA follows: TGCAGTGCTAGAGATTTGAGGGTCGGCTACGAGCAGTACTTC.

This clonotype was detected a few times. This rearrangement joins TRBV14 to TRBJ2-5; D may correspond to TRBD1 or TRBD2 (6 bases each). Per the germline V gene, CDR1 is SGHDN and CDR2 is FVKESK. With 1 base removed from V and 11 bases from J, the gap between germline ends came to 14 bases. CDR3 length equals 13 residues. The CDR3 here is CASSQARGGEQYF. The CDR3 DNA sequence: TGTGCCAGCAGCCAAGCCAGGGGAGGTGAGCAGTACTTC.

In DNA form, the CDR3 reads TGTGCCAGCAGTCAGGACTACGCCTACGAGCAGTACTTC. Its translation: CASSQDYAYEQYF. The J gene is TRBJ2-7, the V gene TRBV6-2 or TRBV6-3; D may be TRBD2 (6 bases). CDR3 size: 13 residues. Germline assignment: CDR1 MNHEY and CDR2 SVGEGT. Deletions cut 5 bases from V and 2 bases from J, with 10 bases between.

This clonotype was seen a handful of times. J is TRBJ2-5 and V is TRBV28; 7 bases fit TRBD2. Looked up from germline, CDR1 is MDHEN and CDR2 is SYDVKM. V lost 8 bases to trimming and J lost 4 bases; unmatched junction nucleotides: 7. The CDR3 is 13 residues long. The CDR3, as DNA: TGTGCCAGCCATGCGGGAGTGAGAGAGACCCAGTACTTC. This encodes CASHAGVRETQYF.

This clonotype came up a few times. The chain has TRBV7-9 and TRBJ2-1; D perhaps matches TRBD1 (6 bases). Germline loops: CDR1 SEHNR, CDR2 FQNEAQ (reference sequence). The CDR3 spans 16 residues. V lost 1 base to trimming and J lost 5 bases, with 15 bases between them. The chain's CDR3 is CASSLVGAGAHNEQFF. The CDR3 nucleotides are TGTGCCAGCAGCTTAGTAGGGGCAGGGGCCCACAATGAGCAGTTCTTC.

There are a few counts of this clonotype. The chain employs TRBV7-3 and TRBJ2-1; 10 bases line up with TRBD2. Germline V lookup: CDR1 SGHTA, CDR2 FQGTGA. This CDR3 comprises 15 residues. Trimming took 8 bases from V and 5 from J; bases not matched to a gene: 9. The CDR3 DNA reads as TGTGCCAGCGGTACTAGCGGGAACGGCGACAATGAGCAGTTCTTC. It codes for CASGTSGNGDNEQFF. Combining the CDR3 with reference TRBV7-3 and TRBJ2-1 gives the whole variable domain GAGVSQTPSNKVTEKGKYVELRCDPISGHTALYWYRQSLGQGPEFLIYFQGTGAADDSGLPNDRFFAVRPEGSVSTLKIQRTERGDSAVYLCASGTSGNGDNEQFFGPGTRLTVL.

This chain connects TRBV7-2 to TRBJ2-2; 7 bases agree with TRBD2. CDR1 and CDR2 from the germline V gene are SGHTA and FQGNSA. This CDR3 has 17 amino acids. V was clipped by 5 bases and J by 0 bases; unmatched bases: 9. The CDR3 loop is CASSRQIGTTNTGELFF. DNA of the CDR3: TGTGCCAGCAGCCGCCAGATAGGGACTACGAACACCGGGGAGCTGTTTTTT.

This clonotype was picked up many times. The chain has TRBV29-1 and TRBJ2-1, with 13 positions matching TRBD2. J gave up 0 bases and V 4 bases, and 3 bases lay outside the gene matches. The CDR3 covers 16 residues. Per the germline V gene, CDR1 is SQVTM and CDR2 is ANQGSEA. The CDR3 sequence is CSVGGLAGSSYNEQFF. CDR3 coding DNA: TGCAGCGTTGGGGGACTAGCGGGAAGCTCCTACAATGAGCAGTTCTTC.

This sequence joins TRBV5-4 and TRBJ2-1; either TRBD1 or TRBD2 may fit D (6 bases each). V dropped 3 bases and J dropped 7 bases, with 23 bases sitting between them. The germline V gene encodes CDR1 SGHNT and CDR2 YYREEE (reference sequence). CDR3 length: 17 residues. The CDR3 nucleotides are TGTGCCAGCAGCTCAGGAGGGGGGAGGCGAGAATTTAATGAGCAGTTCTTC. It is translated as CASSSGGGRREFNEQFF.

This clonotype was seen a handful of times. The V call is TRBV10-3, the J call TRBJ2-7; perhaps TRBD1 as D (6 bases). The CDR3 totals 13 residues. The ends were cut back, 3 bases at V and 5 bases at J, with 11 bases in the middle. Looked up from germline, CDR1 is ENHRY and CDR2 is SYGVKD. CDR3 DNA: TGTGCCATCAGTGAAAACAGGGTCAACGAGCAGTACTTC. This encodes CAISENRVNEQYF.